The 18 T cell receptor beta chains given below trace back to one sample, sequenced in a study of blood T cell repertoires in COVID-19. The repertoire was sequenced with immunoSEQ multiplex PCR; TCRdb's copy has only in-frame clones and lacks some. The data show about 380,000 clones, with around 89% seen just once and approximately 6.2% held by the top ten. Sequencing was carried out using peripheral blood. Receptors were obtained from a man between 18 and 29 years old with active or convalescent COVID-19.

This clone occurred a few times. The chain links TRBV6-6 to TRBJ2-5; 12 bases are shared with TRBD2. The CDR3 contains 14 residues. The J segment lost 7 bases and the V segment lost 4 bases, leaving 4 bases of the junction unmatched. From germline, CDR1 is MNHNY and CDR2 SVGAGI (reference sequence). The CDR3 nucleotides read TGTGCCAGCAGTTCCATGACTAGCGGGGGGACCCAGTACTTC. The encoded protein is CASSSMTSGGTQYF.

The chain links TRBV19 to TRBJ2-2; 15 nucleotides match TRBD2. Germline values: CDR1 LNHDA, CDR2 SQIVND (reference sequence). This CDR3 has 18 residues. Losses at the gene ends were 4 bases for V and 7 bases for J; bases not matched to a gene: 10. Here the CDR3 DNA reads TGTGCCAGTAGTACTCCGGGACTAGCGGGGGGTTGGGTCGGGGAGCTGTTTTTT. This sequence encodes CASSTPGLAGGWVGELFF.

This sequence joins TRBV6-2 or TRBV6-3 and TRBJ2-1; no reliable D call. The CDR3 runs to 13 residues. The V end was cut by 4 bases, the J end by 8 bases, with 12 bases between. Germline V gives CDR1 MNHEY, CDR2 SVGEGT. CDR3 amino acids: CASSLSPLDEQFF. The CDR3 DNA follows: TGTGCCAGCAGTTTATCCCCCTTAGATGAGCAGTTCTTC.

CDR3 sequence reads: CASSSTPGTGDTDTQYF. CDR3 nucleotides: TGTGCCAGCAGTTCAACCCCCGGGACAGGGGACACAGATACGCAGTATTTT. J is TRBJ2-3 and V is TRBV28; 10 bases match TRBD1. V trimming: 4 bases; J trimming: 2 bases; junction bases outside the gene matches: 9. Germline CDR1 reads MDHEN; CDR2 reads SYDVKM. The CDR3 totals 17 residues. Together with reference TRBV28 and TRBJ2-3, the CDR3 gives the full variable domain: DVKVTQSSRYLVKRTGEKVFLECVQDMDHENMFWYRQDPGLGLRLIYFSYDVKMKEKGDIPEGYSVSREKKERFSLILESASTNQTSMYLCASSSTPGTGDTDTQYFGPGTRLTVL.

The genes are TRBV24-1 and TRBJ2-5; 11 positions agree with TRBD1. Germline V lookup: CDR1 KGHDR, CDR2 SFDVKD. V lost 3 bases and J lost 5; bases outside the gene matches: 4. This CDR3 is 15 amino acids long. As DNA, the CDR3 is TGTGCCACCAGTGATAGGACAGGGGGCGGGGAGACCCAGTACTTC. This codes for CATSDRTGGGETQYF.

The chain recombines TRBV2 with TRBJ1-1; 10 bases are a match to TRBD1. CDR3 length equals 14 residues. V lost 5 bases, J lost 3 bases, and 3 bases stayed unmatched. Germline CDR1 is SNHLY and CDR2 is FYNNEI. In nucleotides, the CDR3 is TGTGCCAGCAGTTCGACAGGGGGCGACACTGAAGCTTTCTTT. Translating it yields CASSSTGGDTEAFF.

The chain employs TRBV11-3 and TRBJ2-3; TRBD2 agrees at 8 bases. CDR3 size: 15 residues. Germline-derived CDR1 and CDR2 are SGHNT and YENEEA. With V trimmed by 1 base and J by 5 bases, 5 bases remained unmatched. CDR3 nucleotide sequence: TGTGCCAGCAGCTTAGCGGGAGGGCCCCAAGATACGCAGTATTTT. This codes for CASSLAGGPQDTQYF.

The chain employs TRBV7-9 and TRBJ1-1, with 7 bases identical to TRBD1. Germline CDR1 SEHNR, CDR2 FQNEAQ (reference sequence). The V segment lost 0 bases and the J segment 5 bases; nucleotides outside the gene matches: 6. This CDR3 region has 15 residues. The CDR3 nucleotides are TGTGCCAGCAGCTTAGCCGGAGGGGGCTTGACTGAAGCTTTCTTT. The encoded protein is CASSLAGGGLTEAFF.

This clone was detected once. The chain couples TRBV9 to TRBJ2-2; D unclear. Germline lookup yields CDR1 SGDLS and CDR2 YYNGEE. Trimming shortened V by 6 bases and J by 6 bases, and 15 bases separated the two germline ends. The CDR3 loop spans 14 amino acids. CDR3 coding DNA: TGTGCCAGCACCGACGACTTAACACCCGGGGAGCTGTTTTTT. The encoded protein is CASTDDLTPGELFF.

A single count supports this clone. The chain carries TRBV3-1 (or the pseudogene TRBV3-2) and TRBJ2-5, with 10 bases identical to TRBD2. This CDR3 is 18 amino acids long. Germline assignment: CDR1 LGHDT and CDR2 YNNKEL (reference sequence). With 0 bases clipped from V and 1 base from J, the junction kept 8 bases outside the gene matches. The CDR3 loop is CASSQEAGGPLSQETQYF. The CDR3 coding sequence is TGTGCCAGCAGCCAAGAAGCGGGAGGGCCCCTATCCCAAGAGACCCAGTACTTC.

This clone has a single count. V gene TRBV4-3 combines with J gene TRBJ2-5, with 13 bases fitting TRBD2. The CDR3 length is 16 residues. With V trimmed by 0 bases and J by 5 bases, 3 bases remained unmatched. Germline V gene data show CDR1 as LGHNA and CDR2 as YSLEER. CDR3 sequence reads: CASSQDGLAGEETQYF. The CDR3 DNA follows: TGCGCCAGCAGCCAAGATGGACTAGCGGGAGAGGAGACCCAGTACTTC.

The V call is TRBV7-9, the J call TRBJ2-7; D perhaps matches TRBD1 (6 bases). V lost 5 bases and J lost 3, with 14 bases in between. The CDR3 totals 14 residues. Germline V CDR1 and CDR2: SEHNR, FQNEAQ (reference sequence). The CDR3 protein is CASSEPGHYYEQYF. The CDR3 coding sequence is TGTGCCAGCAGCGAACCGGGACACTACTACGAGCAGTACTTC.

This chain joins TRBV9 and TRBJ2-5; no firm D call. The CDR3 is 14 amino acids. Trimming removed 3 bases from V and 0 bases from J, with 9 bases in between. Germline assignment: CDR1 SGDLS and CDR2 YYNGEE. The CDR3, as DNA: TGTGCCAGCAGCGCCTCAGGTAACCAAGAGACCCAGTACTTC. It translates to CASSASGNQETQYF.

As DNA, the CDR3 is TGTGCCACTATGGACAGGGGCTATGGCTACACCTTC. It encodes CATMDRGYGYTF. The V gene is TRBV28, the J gene TRBJ1-2; TRBD1 aligns across 9 bases. Per germline, CDR1 MDHEN and CDR2 SYDVKM. The V and J ends lost 10 bases and 4 bases, in that order; junction bases with no gene match: 4. The CDR3 runs to 12 residues.

J is TRBJ2-7 and V is TRBV7-2; TRBD1 aligns across 7 bases. CDR3 size: 14 residues. In germline, CDR1 is SGHTA, CDR2 FQGNSA. Germline trimming cut 1 base from V and 3 bases from J; bases unmatched to any gene: 3. CDR3 sequence reads: CASSLGTGLYEQYF. The CDR3 DNA is TGTGCCAGCAGCTTAGGGACAGGACTCTACGAGCAGTACTTC.

Concerning this clone: This sample also contains other DNA sequences that code for the same CDR3. The V and J genes are TRBV19 and TRBJ1-5; D remains unclear. The CDR3 consists of 15 residues. V was shortened by 3 bases and J by 0 bases, with 9 bases between the two germline ends. Germline values: CDR1 LNHDA, CDR2 SQIVND (reference sequence). CDR3: CASSIPSYSNQPQHF. CDR3 coding DNA: TGTGCCAGTAGTATTCCGAGTTATAGCAATCAGCCCCAGCATTTT.

The V gene is TRBV19, the J gene TRBJ2-3, with TRBD1 matching over 7 bases. The junction had 9 bases not matched to a gene; V was cut back by 0 bases and J by 0 bases. The CDR3 consists of 18 residues. CDR1 is LNHDA and CDR2 is SQIVND in the germline V gene (reference sequence). This CDR3 reads CASSIDQTGQKSTDTQYF. The CDR3 DNA sequence: TGTGCCAGTAGTATAGACCAAACGGGACAGAAAAGCACAGATACGCAGTATTTT. The variable domain in full, with the rest retrieved from reference TRBV19 and TRBJ2-3, is DGGITQSPKYLFRKEGQNVTLSCEQNLNHDAMYWYRQDPGQGLRLIYYSQIVNDFQKGDIAEGYSVSREKKESFPLTVTSAQKNPTAFYLCASSIDQTGQKSTDTQYFGPGTRLTVL.

The rearrangement joins TRBV6-2 or TRBV6-3 to TRBJ1-3; D may be TRBD1 (5 bases). CDR3 size: 17 residues. The germline gives CDR1 MNHEY, CDR2 SVGEGT. Trimming pared 3 bases from V and 2 bases from J, leaving 17 bases between. The CDR3 DNA reads TGTGCCAGCAGTTATCACCCCCGGACAAGGACTGGAAACACCATATATTTT. Translation gives CASSYHPRTRTGNTIYF.